The 24 T cell receptor beta chains listed next were all sequenced from one sample in a study of CD8+ T cells in alopecia areata. TCR sequencing used cDNA made by reverse transcription of extracted RNA. This table comes from immunoSEQ multiplex PCR, and its TCRdb copy is limited to in-frame clones, with some not included. The sample offers some 110,000 clones and no singletons, the top ten holding around 20%. The sequenced sample consisted of lesional skin. The receptor set was obtained from a C3H/HeJ mouse with alopecia areata. Mouse MHC haplotype: H2-k.

This clone showed up many times. Germline and genes here are mouse. The read ends 4 residues early relative to the CDR3; the germline J gene fills the gap. The chain employs TRBV13-3 and TRBJ2-1; TRBD2 matches 11 bases. Per the germline V gene, CDR1 is NNHDY and CDR2 is SYVADS. V was clipped by 1 base and J by 1 base; unmatched bases: 4. CDR3 length equals 17 residues. The CDR3 loop is CASSDKGLGVNYAEQFF. The part of the CDR3 DNA that was read is TGTGCCAGCAGTGATAAGGGACTGGGGGTCAACTATGCT.

Concerning this clone: The gene names given are mouse names. The read stops 4 residues short of the end of the CDR3; the missing end is completed from the germline J gene. The chain has TRBV1 and TRBJ2-3; 7 positions match TRBD2. Germline V gene lookup returns CDR1 NSQYPW and CDR2 LRSPGD (reference sequence). There are 15 residues in the CDR3. The V and J ends lost 2 bases and 3 bases, in that order; junction bases with no gene match: 5. CDR3 sequence: CTCSAPLGEAETLYF. CDR3 bases read: TGCACCTGCAGTGCACCCCTGGGGGAAGCAGAA. The full variable domain, rest sourced from reference TRBV1 and TRBJ2-3, is VTLLEQNPRWRLVPRGQAVNLRCILKNSQYPWMSWYQQDLQKQLQWLFTLRSPGDKEVKSLPGADYLATRVTDTELRLQVANMSQGRTLYCTCSAPLGEAETLYFGSGTRLTVL.

About this clone: Each gene name is a mouse one. The DNA ends 4 residues before the CDR3 does, and the rest of the CDR3 is filled in from the germline J gene. The chain combines TRBV19 with TRBJ1-1, with D tentatively TRBD1 (5 bases). The CDR3 runs to 14 residues. Between the trimmed V and J ends, which lost 2 bases and 4 bases, there was a span of 12 bases. Germline CDR1 is FNHDT and CDR2 is SITEND (reference sequence). CDR3 in amino acids: CASSISGRGTEVFF. The covered CDR3 bases are TGTGCCAGCAGTATTTCAGGGAGGGGCACA.

This clone was detected a few times. Germline and genes: mouse. The chain's CDR3 is CASSEPGQGANERLFF. The DNA read from the CDR3 is TGTGCCAGCAGTGAGCCCGGACAGGGGGCCAACGAA. The V gene is TRBV13-3, the J gene TRBJ1-4, with 10 bases lining up with TRBD1. The CDR3 is cut off 4 residues early in the read; its end comes from the germline J gene. V lost 2 bases and J lost 3; bases outside the gene matches: 4. CDR1 and CDR2 from the germline V gene are NNHDY and SYVADS. This CDR3 has 16 residues.

On this clone itself: Gene names are the mouse ones. The CDR3 loop reads CASSPPTSQNTLYF. Partial CDR3 DNA: TGTGCCAGCAGCCCCCCGACTAGTCAAAAC. The V gene is TRBV5, the J gene TRBJ2-4; D gene unclear. The CDR3 end falls 4 residues outside the read, so it is completed with the germline J gene. The length of the CDR3 is 14 residues. Germline V gene sequence: CDR1 LGHNA, CDR2 YNLKQL (reference sequence). The V end was cut by 4 bases, the J end by 0 bases, with 8 bases between.

This clone was detected a few times. Mouse names are used for the genes. Sequencing ends 4 residues short of the CDR3 end; the germline J gene provides the rest. This rearrangement joins TRBV1 to TRBJ1-1; 9 nucleotides match TRBD1. This CDR3 is 17 amino acids long. Per germline, CDR1 NSQYPW and CDR2 LRSPGD (reference sequence). The sequenced CDR3 bases are TGCACCTGCAGTGCAGAAAAGGTGGGGACAGGGAGACCA. This sequence encodes CTCSAEKVGTGRP. The full-length CDR3 reads as CTCSAEKVGTGRPEVFF.

Comment on this clone: The genes are named according to mouse. From the germline J gene comes the end of the CDR3, since the read stops 4 residues before it. The chain joins TRBV13-3 to TRBJ2-3, with 11 nucleotides matching TRBD1. The CDR3 covers 17 residues. Trimming cost V 1 base and J 0 bases; bases outside gene matches: 4. Germline-derived CDR1 and CDR2 are NNHDY and SYVADS. The CDR3: CASSDMDRGRSAETLYF. The CDR3 bases that were read are TGTGCCAGCAGTGATATGGACAGGGGGCGGAGTGCAGAA.

This clone was seen a handful of times. Any gene name here is a mouse gene name. The read comes to an end 4 residues before the CDR3 does, leaving the germline J gene to fill in the end. The gene calls are TRBV14 and TRBJ2-4; 7 bases align to TRBD1. CDR3 length equals 13 residues. The germline V gene encodes CDR1 SGHDT and CDR2 FRDEAV. The CDR3 DNA, read in part, is TGTGCCAGCAGCCCGGGACAGAAAAAC. Translation: CASSPGQKN. The CDR3 in its entirety is CASSPGQKNTLYF.

This clone showed up just a few times. Mouse germline and gene names are used. The CDR3 end lies 4 residues beyond the end of the read and is filled in from the germline J gene. The rearrangement uses TRBV13-3 and TRBJ2-5; 8 bases agree with TRBD2. The CDR3 consists of 15 residues. Germline V gene lookup returns CDR1 NNHDY and CDR2 SYVADS. The V segment lost 2 bases and the J segment 2 bases; nucleotides outside the gene matches: 4. The CDR3 sequence: CASSEGGAGQDTQYF. The CDR3 DNA, read in part, is TGTGCCAGCAGTGAGGGGGGGGCGGGCCAAGAC.

This clone was found a few times. Mouse germline and gene names are used. The sequence runs out 4 residues before the end of the CDR3; the remainder is reconstructed from the germline J gene. The chain has TRBV13-3 and TRBJ1-2; 9 bases line up with TRBD1. Trimming at V came to 3 bases and at J to 2 bases, leaving 5 bases not matched to a gene. This CDR3 is 15 amino acids long. CDR1 is NNHDY and CDR2 is SYVADS in the germline V gene. The sequenced CDR3 bases are TGTGCCAGCAGTGTACACAGGGGGCGGAACTCC. Its translation: CASSVHRGRNS. The whole CDR3 reads CASSVHRGRNSDYTF.

To note about this clone: Gene names are mouse gene names. The read comes to an end 4 residues before the CDR3 does, leaving the germline J gene to fill in the end. Within the sample, other DNA sequences also encode this same CDR3. This sequence joins TRBV1 and TRBJ2-7, with D tentatively TRBD1 (5 bases). This CDR3 has 14 residues. Trimming pared 0 bases from V and 3 bases from J, leaving 9 bases between. Germline-derived CDR1 and CDR2 are NSQYPW and LRSPGD (reference sequence). The sequenced CDR3 bases are TGCACCTGCAGTGCAGATAGACAGATCTAT. Protein: CTCSADRQIY. The CDR3 in its entirety is CTCSADRQIYEQYF.

This clone appeared a few times. The gene symbols are mouse symbols. The read ends 4 residues shy of where the CDR3 ends; the end is completed using the germline J gene. This chain uses TRBV13-3 with TRBJ2-5; TRBD1 matches 7 bases. Germline V gene lookup returns CDR1 NNHDY and CDR2 SYVADS. The CDR3 is 13 residues long. The covered CDR3 bases are TGTGCCAGCAGGCTCCAGGGGGTCGAC. The encoded protein is CASRLQGVD. The complete CDR3 sequence is CASRLQGVDTQYF.

In its sample, this clone was seen a few times. Gene labels here are mouse ones. Read coverage stops 4 residues before the CDR3 terminus; the germline J gene supplies the remainder. This chain joins TRBV17 and TRBJ2-2; 9 bases agree with TRBD1. The length of the CDR3 is 15 residues. V shed 5 bases, J shed 4 bases, and the junction held 5 bases outside the gene matches. Per the germline V gene, CDR1 is MNHDT and CDR2 is YYDKIL. The CDR3 spells CASSWDREITGQLYF. CDR3 DNA (partial): TGTGCTAGCAGTTGGGACAGGGAGATCACCGGG.

This clone has just a few counts. Gene names and germline match the mouse. The read comes to an end 4 residues before the CDR3 does, leaving the germline J gene to fill in the end. The V and J genes are TRBV13-1 and TRBJ2-7, with 8 nucleotides matching TRBD2. CDR1 NSHNY and CDR2 SYGAGN come from the germline V gene. J gave up 2 bases and V 5 bases, and 3 bases lay outside the gene matches. The CDR3 is 13 amino acids. CDR3 in amino acids: CASRRLGPYEQYF. CDR3 bases read: TGTGCCAGCAGGCGACTGGGGCCCTAT.

A remark on this clone: TCRdb's protein sequence differs at residue 12 from the translated DNA; the protein presented here follows the DNA. Any gene name here is a mouse gene name. The read stops 3 residues short of the end of the CDR3; the missing end is completed from the germline J gene. V usage is TRBV13-3 and J usage is TRBJ1-6; D perhaps matches TRBD1 (6 bases). TRBJ1-6 is an ORF, with its function uncertain. The V and J ends lost 4 bases and 7 bases respectively, with 15 bases between them. This CDR3 region has 15 residues. CDR1 is NNHDY, CDR2 SYVADS, per germline. The covered CDR3 bases are TGTGCCAGCAGTTCCGGGGGGGCTTGGAATTCGCCC. This sequence encodes CASSSGGAWNSP. Given in full, the CDR3 is CASSSGGAWNSPLYF.

This clone was detected a few times. The genes and germline here are from mouse. From the germline J gene comes the end of the CDR3, since the read stops 4 residues before it. This chain uses TRBV1 with TRBJ2-4; TRBD1 might be the D (5 bases). The ends were cut back, 0 bases at V and 2 bases at J, with 12 bases in the middle. The CDR3 spans 16 residues. In germline, CDR1 is NSQYPW, CDR2 LRSPGD (reference sequence). CDR3 protein: CTCSAERAGNQNTLYF. The CDR3 DNA, read in part, is TGCACCTGCAGTGCAGAGAGGGCAGGGAATCAAAAC.

This clone was detected only a few times. These gene names are mouse names. The read is 4 residues too short to cover the CDR3 end, so that end is filled in from the germline J gene. V is TRBV31 and J is TRBJ1-2; 9 bases are a match to TRBD1. Germline V gene lookup returns CDR1 GKSSPN and CDR2 SITVG. The CDR3 consists of 12 residues. CDR3 protein: CAWTQTGGDYTF. CDR3 DNA, as far as it was read: TGTGCCTGGACCCAGACAGGGGGC.

This clone was picked up a small number of times. Each gene name is a mouse one. The sequence runs out 4 residues before the end of the CDR3; the remainder is reconstructed from the germline J gene. This chain uses TRBV13-3 with TRBJ2-2; TRBD1 agrees at 10 bases. V dropped 3 bases and J dropped 4; count of bases not matched to a gene: 3. Looked up from germline, CDR1 is NNHDY and CDR2 is SYVADS. This CDR3 is 15 amino acids long. The sequenced CDR3 bases are TGTGCCAGCAGTGGCCGGGACAGGGGCACCGGG. It encodes CASSGRDRGTG. The entire CDR3 protein is CASSGRDRGTGQLYF.

This clone turned up a few times. Gene names denote mouse genes. The read ends 4 residues early relative to the CDR3; the germline J gene fills the gap. The chain couples TRBV1 to TRBJ2-7; TRBD1 might be the D (5 bases). V was trimmed by 5 bases and J by 0 bases, leaving 11 bases between them. Germline CDR1 and CDR2: NSQYPW and LRSPGD (reference sequence). The CDR3 extends over 14 amino acids. CDR3 sequence: CTCSPRQLSYEQYF. CDR3 bases read: TGCACCTGCAGTCCCCGACAGCTCTCCTAT.

This clone was counted many times. Mouse gene names apply. The read terminates 4 residues ahead of where the CDR3 ends, so the germline J gene completes it. This sequence joins TRBV13-3 and TRBJ2-1; the match to TRBD2 covers 10 bases. In germline, CDR1 is NNHDY, CDR2 SYVADS. The CDR3 consists of 16 residues. J was trimmed by 0 bases and V by 7 bases; bases with no gene match: 7. Here the CDR3 reads CASSDWGDINYAEQFF. The sequenced CDR3 bases are TGTGCCAGCTCTGACTGGGGGGACATTAACTATGCT.

A few counts support this clone. Gene and germline names: mouse. With the read ending 4 residues before the CDR3 end, the germline J gene is used to fill in that end. The rearrangement links TRBV13-2 to TRBJ1-2, with 7 bases matching TRBD1. J gave up 0 bases and V 0 bases, and 5 bases lay outside the gene matches. CDR3 length: 16 residues. Germline V gene data show CDR1 as NNHNN and CDR2 as SYGAGS (reference sequence). This chain's CDR3 is CASGDVPGQSNSDYTF. CDR3 DNA (partial): TGTGCCAGCGGTGATGTACCGGGACAGTCAAACTCC.

This clone has only a few counts. These gene names are mouse names. The CDR3 end lies 4 residues beyond the end of the read and is filled in from the germline J gene. V is TRBV13-1 and J is TRBJ2-3, with TRBD1 identical over 7 bases. The V gene end was trimmed by 3 bases and the J gene end by 0 bases; junction bases not matched to a gene: 7. The CDR3 is 16 amino acids. Germline assignment: CDR1 NSHNY and CDR2 SYGAGN. The CDR3 is CASSVETGSSAETLYF. The sequenced part of the CDR3 DNA is TGTGCCAGCAGTGTCGAGACAGGGTCTAGTGCAGAA.

This clone was seen a handful of times. Genes here carry mouse names. Read data end 4 residues before the CDR3 end; the end is taken from the germline J gene. The chain is built from TRBV31 and TRBJ2-1; 7 bases agree with TRBD2. Germline loops: CDR1 GKSSPN, CDR2 SITVG. The CDR3 loop spans 14 amino acids. The J segment lost 4 bases and the V segment lost 1 base, leaving 4 bases of the junction unmatched. The CDR3 reads CAWSPGTVYAEQFF. The sequenced CDR3 bases are TGTGCCTGGAGTCCCGGGACTGTTTATGCT.

This clone was picked up many times. Gene names refer to mouse genes. The sequenced fragment ends 4 residues before the CDR3 boundary, so the rest is inferred from the germline J gene. The rearrangement uses TRBV13-3 and TRBJ2-1; D unclear. V was cut by 4 bases and J by 0 bases, with 8 bases left in between. This CDR3 spans 14 amino acids. Germline CDR1 and CDR2: NNHDY and SYVADS. CDR3 amino acids: CASSLTDNYAEQFF. The sequenced part of the CDR3 DNA is TGTGCCAGCAGTCTTACAGATAACTATGCT.